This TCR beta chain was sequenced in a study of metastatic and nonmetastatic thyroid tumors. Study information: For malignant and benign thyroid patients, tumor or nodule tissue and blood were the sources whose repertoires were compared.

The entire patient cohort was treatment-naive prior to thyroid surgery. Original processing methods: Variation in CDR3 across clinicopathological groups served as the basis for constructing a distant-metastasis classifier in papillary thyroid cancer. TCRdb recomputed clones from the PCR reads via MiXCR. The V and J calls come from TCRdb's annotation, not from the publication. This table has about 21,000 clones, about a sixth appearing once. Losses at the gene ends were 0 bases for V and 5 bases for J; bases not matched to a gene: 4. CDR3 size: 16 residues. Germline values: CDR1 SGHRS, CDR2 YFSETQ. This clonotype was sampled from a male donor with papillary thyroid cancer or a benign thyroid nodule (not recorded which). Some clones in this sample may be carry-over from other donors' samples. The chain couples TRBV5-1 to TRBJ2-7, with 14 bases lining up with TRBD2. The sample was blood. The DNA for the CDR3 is TGCGCCAGCAGCTTGGAGGGACTAGCGGGAGTCCACGAGCAGTACTTC. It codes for CASSLEGLAGVHEQYF.